This section outlines one T cell receptor (beta chain) sequence together with its context. Its antigen has not been determined. No much larger clone is present one base from it, and per-base qualities are unavailable. Another Seattle source contributed samples from volunteer blood donors who had recovered from COVID-19. Each collaborating institution followed its own protocols to collect whole blood in K2EDTA tubes. For TCRbeta analysis, collaborators shipped samples as frozen whole blood, isolated PBMCs, or DNA extracted from either of those sample types. The record originates from a study of blood T cell repertoires in COVID-19 (dated by TCRdb to about 2020). Concerning the study at large: The collaborator samples originated in the United States, Italy and Spain and spanned the acute and convalescent phases of COVID-19. Samples were obtained from the ongoing ImmuneRACE study (first 160 participants) and from 1,200 or so subjects provided by 6 global collaborators. The prospective study material was composed of cDNA or gDNA derived from T cells, B-cell-depleted T cells, or PBMCs. Where available, HLA class I and class II types were obtained from metadata supplied by the sample provider rather than from assay-based typing. The dataset comprised deeply sampled blood TCRbeta repertoires from subjects exposed to, actively infected with, or recovered from COVID-19. A de-identified subject ID, COVID-19 status, age in years and sex were almost always included in the sample metadata. The repertoires were made available in a free public database intended to serve as a resource for research on the immune response to SARS-CoV-2.

TCRbeta CDR3 regions were amplified from genomic DNA using the immunoSEQ Assay, a bias-controlled multiplex PCR. The authors processed their data as follows. Within the assay, amplification of reference gene primers was used to estimate how many nucleated cells each sample contained. To quantify the absolute abundance of each unique TCRbeta CDR3 rearrangement, sequence reads were collapsed and filtered. Productive Simpson clonality was computed per sample as the square root of Simpson's diversity index over productive rearrangements. This immuneACCESS table, as held by TCRdb, lists in-frame sequences with V and J called but not all clones. Of the missing ones, under half trace to an unresolved V gene in checked studies; the others have no known cause. V, J and clone size were drawn from that table, and D and trimming were deduced from the DNA. In all, the sample holds fewer than 150,000 clones, and roughly 86% of those were seen once. The top ten clones comprise 18% of the sample.

There are 15 amino acids in the CDR3, from cysteine to phenylalanine inclusive. This entry keeps only the CDR3 DNA: 45 bases, framed from base 1. Per the germline V gene (reference sequence), LNHDA is the CDR1 and SQIVND is the CDR2. Between the V and J ends, shortened by 3 bases and 0 bases respectively, the junction contains 9 bases. What the research found in general, with its limitations: How much clinical and demographic metadata was included differed by source and by participant, and the metadata was provided uncurated.

The sample taken for sequencing was peripheral blood. The rearranged segments are TRBV19 and TRBJ2-1; no D gene call is confident. The receptor's source is a woman in her forties or fifties who had recovered from COVID-19. The CDR3 loop reads CASSMRVSSYNEQFF. The DNA is as follows: TGTGCCAGTAGTATGCGCGTGAGCTCCTACAATGAGCAGTTCTTC.